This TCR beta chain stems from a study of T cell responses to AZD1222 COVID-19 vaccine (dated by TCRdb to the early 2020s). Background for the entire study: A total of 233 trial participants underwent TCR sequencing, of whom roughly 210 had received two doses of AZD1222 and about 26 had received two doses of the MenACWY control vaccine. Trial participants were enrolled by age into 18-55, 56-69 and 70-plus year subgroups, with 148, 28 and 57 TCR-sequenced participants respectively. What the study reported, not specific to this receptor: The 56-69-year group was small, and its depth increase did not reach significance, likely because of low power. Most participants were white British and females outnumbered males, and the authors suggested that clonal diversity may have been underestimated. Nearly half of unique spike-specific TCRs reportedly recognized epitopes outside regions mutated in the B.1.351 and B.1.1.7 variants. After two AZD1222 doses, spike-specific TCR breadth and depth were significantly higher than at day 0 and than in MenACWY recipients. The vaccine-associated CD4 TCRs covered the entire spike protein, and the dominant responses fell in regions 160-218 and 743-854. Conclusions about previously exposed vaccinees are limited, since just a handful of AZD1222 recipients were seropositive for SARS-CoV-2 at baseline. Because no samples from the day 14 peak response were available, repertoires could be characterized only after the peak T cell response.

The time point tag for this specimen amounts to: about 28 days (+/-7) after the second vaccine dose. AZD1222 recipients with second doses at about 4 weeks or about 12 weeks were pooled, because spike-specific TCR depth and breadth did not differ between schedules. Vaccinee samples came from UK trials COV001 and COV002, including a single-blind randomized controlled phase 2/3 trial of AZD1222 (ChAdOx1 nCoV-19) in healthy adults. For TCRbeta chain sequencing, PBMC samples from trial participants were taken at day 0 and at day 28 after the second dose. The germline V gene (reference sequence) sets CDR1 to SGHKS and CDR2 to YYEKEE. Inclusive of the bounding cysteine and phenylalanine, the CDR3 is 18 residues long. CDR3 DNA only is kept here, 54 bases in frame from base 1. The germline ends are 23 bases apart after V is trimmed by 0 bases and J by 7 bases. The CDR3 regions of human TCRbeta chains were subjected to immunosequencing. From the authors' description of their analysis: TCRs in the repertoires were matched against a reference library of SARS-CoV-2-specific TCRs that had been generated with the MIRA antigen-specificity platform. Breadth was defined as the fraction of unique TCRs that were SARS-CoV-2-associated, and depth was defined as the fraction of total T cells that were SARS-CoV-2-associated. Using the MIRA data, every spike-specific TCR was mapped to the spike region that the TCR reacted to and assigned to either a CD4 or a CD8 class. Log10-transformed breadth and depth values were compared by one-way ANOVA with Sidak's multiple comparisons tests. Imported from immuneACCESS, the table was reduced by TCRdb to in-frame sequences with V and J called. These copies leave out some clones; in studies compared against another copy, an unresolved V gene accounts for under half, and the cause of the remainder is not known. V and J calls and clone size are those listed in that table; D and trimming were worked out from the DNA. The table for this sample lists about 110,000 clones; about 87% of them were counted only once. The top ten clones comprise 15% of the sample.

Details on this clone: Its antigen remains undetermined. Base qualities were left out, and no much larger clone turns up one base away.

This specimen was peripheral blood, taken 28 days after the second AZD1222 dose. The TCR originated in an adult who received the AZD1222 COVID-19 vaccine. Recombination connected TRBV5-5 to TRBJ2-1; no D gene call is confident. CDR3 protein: CASSLALLGSLVRNEQFF. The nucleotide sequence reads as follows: TGTGCCAGCAGCTTGGCACTCTTAGGGTCCCTAGTTAGGAATGAGCAGTTCTTC.